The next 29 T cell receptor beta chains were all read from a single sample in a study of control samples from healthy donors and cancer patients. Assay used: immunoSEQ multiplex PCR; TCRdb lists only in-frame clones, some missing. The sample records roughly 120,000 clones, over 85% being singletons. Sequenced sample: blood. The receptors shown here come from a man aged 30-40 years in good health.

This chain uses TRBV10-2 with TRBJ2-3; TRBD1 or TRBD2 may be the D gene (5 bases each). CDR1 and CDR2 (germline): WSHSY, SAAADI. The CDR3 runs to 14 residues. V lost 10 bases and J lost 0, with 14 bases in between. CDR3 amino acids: CATGAGFSTDTQYF. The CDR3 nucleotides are TGCGCCACCGGGGCGGGTTTTAGCACAGATACGCAGTATTTT.

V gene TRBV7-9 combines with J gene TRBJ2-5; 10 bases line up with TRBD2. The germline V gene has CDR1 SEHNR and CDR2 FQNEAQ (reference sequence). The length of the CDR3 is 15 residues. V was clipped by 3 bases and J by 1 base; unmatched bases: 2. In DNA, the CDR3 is TGTGCCAGCAGCTTTAGCGGGGGGTTCCAAGAGACCCAGTACTTC. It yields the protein CASSFSGGFQETQYF.

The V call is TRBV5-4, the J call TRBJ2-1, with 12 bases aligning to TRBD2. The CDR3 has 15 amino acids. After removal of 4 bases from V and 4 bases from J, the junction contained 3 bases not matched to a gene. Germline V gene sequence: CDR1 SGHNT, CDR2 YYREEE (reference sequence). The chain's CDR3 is CASSLTSGGYNEQFF. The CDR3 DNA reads TGTGCCAGCAGCCTTACTAGCGGGGGGTACAATGAGCAGTTCTTC.

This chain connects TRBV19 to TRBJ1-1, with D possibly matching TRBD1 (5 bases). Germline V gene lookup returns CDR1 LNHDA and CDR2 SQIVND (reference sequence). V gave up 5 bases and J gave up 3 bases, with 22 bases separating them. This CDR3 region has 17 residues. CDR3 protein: CASSPRRGVRVDTEAFF. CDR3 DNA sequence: TGTGCCAGTAGTCCTAGGAGGGGTGTAAGGGTGGACACTGAAGCTTTCTTT.

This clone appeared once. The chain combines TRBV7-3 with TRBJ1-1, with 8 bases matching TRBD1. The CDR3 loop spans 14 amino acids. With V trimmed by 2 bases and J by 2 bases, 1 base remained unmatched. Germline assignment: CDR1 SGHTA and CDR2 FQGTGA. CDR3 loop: CASSLGTGNTEAFF. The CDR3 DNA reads TGTGCCAGCAGCTTAGGGACAGGTAACACTGAAGCTTTCTTT.

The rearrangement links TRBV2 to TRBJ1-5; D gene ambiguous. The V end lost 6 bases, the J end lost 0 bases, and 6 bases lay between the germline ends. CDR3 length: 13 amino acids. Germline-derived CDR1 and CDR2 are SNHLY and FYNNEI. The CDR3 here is CASSDGSNQPQHF. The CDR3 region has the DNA TGTGCCAGCAGCGACGGTAGCAATCAGCCCCAGCATTTT.

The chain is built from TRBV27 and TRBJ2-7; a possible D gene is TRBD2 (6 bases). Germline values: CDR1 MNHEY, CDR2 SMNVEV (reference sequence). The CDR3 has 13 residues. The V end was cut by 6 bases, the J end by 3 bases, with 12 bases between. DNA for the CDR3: TGTGCCAGCAGCCCTAGACTAGACTACGAGCAGTACTTC. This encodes CASSPRLDYEQYF.

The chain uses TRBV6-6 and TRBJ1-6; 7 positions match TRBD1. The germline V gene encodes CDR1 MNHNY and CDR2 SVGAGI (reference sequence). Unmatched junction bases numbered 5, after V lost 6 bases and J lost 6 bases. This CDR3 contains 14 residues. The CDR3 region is CASSPQGTNSPLHF. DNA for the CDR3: TGTGCCAGCAGCCCACAGGGGACTAATTCACCCCTCCACTTT.

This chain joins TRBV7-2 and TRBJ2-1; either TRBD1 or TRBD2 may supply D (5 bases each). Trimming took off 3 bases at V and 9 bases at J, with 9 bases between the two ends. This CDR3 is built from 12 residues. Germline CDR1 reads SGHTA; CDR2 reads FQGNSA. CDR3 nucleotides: TGTGCCAGCAGCTTGACCGGGACTGAGCAGTTCTTC. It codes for CASSLTGTEQFF.

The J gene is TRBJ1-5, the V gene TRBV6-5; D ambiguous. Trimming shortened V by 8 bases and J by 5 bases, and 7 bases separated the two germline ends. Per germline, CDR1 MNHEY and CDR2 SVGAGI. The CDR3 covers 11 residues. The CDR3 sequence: CASGEDQPQHF. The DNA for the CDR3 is TGTGCCAGCGGCGAGGATCAGCCCCAGCATTTT.

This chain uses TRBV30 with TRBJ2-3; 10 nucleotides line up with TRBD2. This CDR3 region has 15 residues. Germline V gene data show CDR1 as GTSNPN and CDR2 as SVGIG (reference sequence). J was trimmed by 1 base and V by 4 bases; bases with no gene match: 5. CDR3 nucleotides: TGTGCCTGGACTAGCGGGGGAAGTGGCACAGATACGCAGTATTTT. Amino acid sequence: CAWTSGGSGTDTQYF.

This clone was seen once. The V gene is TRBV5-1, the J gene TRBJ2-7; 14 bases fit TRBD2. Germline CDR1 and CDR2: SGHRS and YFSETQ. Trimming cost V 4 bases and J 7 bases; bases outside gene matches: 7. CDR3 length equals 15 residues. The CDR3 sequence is CASSRGLAGAREQYF. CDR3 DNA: TGCGCCAGCAGCCGGGGACTAGCGGGGGCGCGTGAGCAGTACTTC.

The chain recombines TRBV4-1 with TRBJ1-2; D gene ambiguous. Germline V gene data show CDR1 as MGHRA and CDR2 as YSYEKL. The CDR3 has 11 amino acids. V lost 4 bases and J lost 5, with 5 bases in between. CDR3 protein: CASSLGYGYTF. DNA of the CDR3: TGCGCCAGCAGCCTCGGGTATGGCTACACCTTC.

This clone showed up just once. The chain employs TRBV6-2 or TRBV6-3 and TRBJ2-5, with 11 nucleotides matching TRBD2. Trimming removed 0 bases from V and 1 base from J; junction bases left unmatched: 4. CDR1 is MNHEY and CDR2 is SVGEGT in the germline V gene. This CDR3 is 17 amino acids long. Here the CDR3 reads CASSYSIAGGLQETQYF. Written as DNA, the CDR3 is TGTGCCAGCAGTTACTCAATAGCGGGGGGGCTCCAAGAGACCCAGTACTTC.

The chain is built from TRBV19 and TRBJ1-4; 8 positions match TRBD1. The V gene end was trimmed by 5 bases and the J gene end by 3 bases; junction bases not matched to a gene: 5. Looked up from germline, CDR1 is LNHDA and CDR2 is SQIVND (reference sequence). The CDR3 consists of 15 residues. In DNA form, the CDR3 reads TGTGCCAGTAGTCTCGGGACAGGCCCTAATGAAAAACTGTTTTTT. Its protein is CASSLGTGPNEKLFF.

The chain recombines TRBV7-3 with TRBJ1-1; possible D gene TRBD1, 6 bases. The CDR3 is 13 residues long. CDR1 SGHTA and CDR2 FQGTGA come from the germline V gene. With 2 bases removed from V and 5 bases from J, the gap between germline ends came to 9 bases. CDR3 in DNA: TGTGCCAGCAGCTTAGAGCAGGGGACTGAAGCTTTCTTT. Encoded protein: CASSLEQGTEAFF.

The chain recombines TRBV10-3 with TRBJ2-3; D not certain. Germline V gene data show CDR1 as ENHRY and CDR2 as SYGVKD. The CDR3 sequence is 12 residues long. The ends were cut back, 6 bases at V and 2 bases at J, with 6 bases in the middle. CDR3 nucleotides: TGTGCCATCAGGGAAGACACAGATACGCAGTATTTT. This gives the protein CAIREDTDTQYF.

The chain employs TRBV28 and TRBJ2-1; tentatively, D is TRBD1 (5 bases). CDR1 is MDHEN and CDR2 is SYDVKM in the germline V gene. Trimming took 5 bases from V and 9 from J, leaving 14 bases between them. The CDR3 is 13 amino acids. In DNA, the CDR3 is TGTGCCAGCAGTCCCCGACGACAGCGTGAGCAGTTCTTC. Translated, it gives CASSPRRQREQFF.

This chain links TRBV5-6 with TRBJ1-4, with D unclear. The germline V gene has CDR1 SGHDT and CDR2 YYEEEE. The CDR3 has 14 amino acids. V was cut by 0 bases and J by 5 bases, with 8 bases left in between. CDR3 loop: CASSLDALNEKLFF. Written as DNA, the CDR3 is TGTGCCAGCAGCTTGGACGCGTTAAATGAAAAACTGTTTTTT.

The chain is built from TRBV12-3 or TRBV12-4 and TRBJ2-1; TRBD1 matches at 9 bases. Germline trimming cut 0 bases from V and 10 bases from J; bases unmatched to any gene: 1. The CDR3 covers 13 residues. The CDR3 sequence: CASSLATGGEQFF. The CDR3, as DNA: TGTGCCAGCAGTTTAGCAACAGGGGGCGAGCAGTTCTTC.

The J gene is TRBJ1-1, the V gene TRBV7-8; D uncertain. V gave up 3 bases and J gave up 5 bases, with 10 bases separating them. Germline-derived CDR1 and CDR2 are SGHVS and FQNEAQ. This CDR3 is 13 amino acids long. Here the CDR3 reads CASSFGRATEAFF. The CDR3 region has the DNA TGTGCCAGCAGCTTTGGGAGGGCGACTGAAGCTTTCTTT.

This chain's CDR3 is CASTGQGGAFF. For the CDR3, the DNA is TGCGCCAGCACCGGACAGGGGGGAGCTTTCTTT. The chain combines TRBV10-2 with TRBJ1-1; TRBD1 matches 10 bases. The CDR3 covers 11 residues. V trimming: 7 bases; J trimming: 10 bases; junction bases outside the gene matches: 3. Looked up from germline, CDR1 is WSHSY and CDR2 is SAAADI.

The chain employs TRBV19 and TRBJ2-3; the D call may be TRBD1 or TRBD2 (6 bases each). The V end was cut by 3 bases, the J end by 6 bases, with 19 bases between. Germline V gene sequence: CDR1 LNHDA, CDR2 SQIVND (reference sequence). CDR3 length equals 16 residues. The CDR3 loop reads CASSIPGQPSGDTQYF. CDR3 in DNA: TGTGCCAGTAGTATTCCAGGACAGCCCAGCGGGGATACGCAGTATTTT.

This CDR3 is CASSDTAVETQYF. The CDR3 bases are TGTGCCAGCAGTGATACTGCGGTGGAGACCCAGTACTTC. The chain combines TRBV2 with TRBJ2-5; D gene ambiguous. The germline V gene has CDR1 SNHLY and CDR2 FYNNEI. Trimming stripped 3 bases from V and 5 bases from J, with 10 bases between. The CDR3 extends over 13 amino acids.

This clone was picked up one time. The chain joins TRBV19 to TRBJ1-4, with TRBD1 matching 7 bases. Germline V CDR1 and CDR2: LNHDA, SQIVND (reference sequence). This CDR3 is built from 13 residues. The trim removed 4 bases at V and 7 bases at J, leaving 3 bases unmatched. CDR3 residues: CASSSDRAEKLFF. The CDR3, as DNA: TGTGCCAGTAGTAGTGACAGGGCTGAAAAACTGTTTTTT.

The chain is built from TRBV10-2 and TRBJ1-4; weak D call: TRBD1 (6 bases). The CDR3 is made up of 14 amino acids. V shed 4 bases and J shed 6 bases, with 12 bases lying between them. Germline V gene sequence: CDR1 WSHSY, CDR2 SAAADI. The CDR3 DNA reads TGCGCCAGCAGTGGTTACAGGGATTATGAAAAACTGTTTTTT. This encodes CASSGYRDYEKLFF.

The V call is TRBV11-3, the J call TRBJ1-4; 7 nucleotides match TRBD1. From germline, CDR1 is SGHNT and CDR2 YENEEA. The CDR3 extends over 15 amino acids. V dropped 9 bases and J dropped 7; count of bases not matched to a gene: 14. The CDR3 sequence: CASKRQGCNCEKLFF. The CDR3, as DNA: TGTGCCAGTAAGCGACAGGGCTGTAATTGTGAAAAACTGTTTTTT.

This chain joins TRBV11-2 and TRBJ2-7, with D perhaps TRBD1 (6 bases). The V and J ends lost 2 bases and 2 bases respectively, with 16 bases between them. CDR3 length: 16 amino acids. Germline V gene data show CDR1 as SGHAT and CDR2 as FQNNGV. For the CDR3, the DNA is TGTGCCAGCAGCTTAATATCCAGGGGTCTTACCTACGAGCAGTACTTC. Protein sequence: CASSLISRGLTYEQYF.

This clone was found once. Written as DNA, the CDR3 is TGTGCCTGGGAGCAGGGGACCAGCTCCTACAATGAGCAGTTCTTC. Protein product: CAWEQGTSSYNEQFF. J is TRBJ2-1 and V is TRBV30; tentative D call: TRBD1 (6 bases). The germline V and J ends were trimmed by 5 bases and 0 bases, with 14 bases remaining between them. The CDR3 is 15 amino acids. CDR1 is GTSNPN and CDR2 is SVGIG in the germline V gene (reference sequence).